A single sample gave rise to the 14 T cell receptor beta chains below, sequenced in a study of identical twins' blood T cells. TCRdb itself ran the 5' RACE reads through MiXCR, one entry per CDR3 protein. The data contain roughly 380,000 distinct CDR3 sequences, around 30% of them singletons. Sequencing input: PBMCs. The receptor source for this set is a woman aged 18 to 49 in good health.

This clonotype was detected only a few times. The rearrangement links TRBV5-1 to TRBJ2-3; 7 bases line up with TRBD1. The V gene's germline CDR1 is SGHRS and CDR2 YFSETQ. The V gene end was trimmed by 7 bases and the J gene end by 0 bases; junction bases not matched to a gene: 5. There are 14 residues in the CDR3. In DNA form, the CDR3 reads TGCGCCAGCTTCCTGGGACAGAGCACAGATACGCAGTATTTT. It encodes CASFLGQSTDTQYF.

Points on this clonotype: A much more abundant neighbour one base away suggests this may be a read error. Given the absence of the conserved phenylalanine or tryptophan at the CDR3 end, a read error is likely. The chain couples TRBV6-2 or TRBV6-3 to TRBJ1-1; a weak D match, TRBD1 (6 bases). V lost 5 bases to trimming and J lost 4 bases, with 14 bases between them. This CDR3 comprises 14 residues. The germline V gene encodes CDR1 MNHEY and CDR2 SVGEGT. Written as DNA, the CDR3 is TGTGCCAGCAGTGGACAGCATAGGGGCACTGAAGCTTTCTCT. This encodes CASSGQHRGTEAFS.

The rearrangement joins TRBV27 to TRBJ1-2, with D uncertain. The V end was cut by 2 bases, the J end by 4 bases, with 8 bases between. This CDR3 comprises 13 residues. Germline V gene data show CDR1 as MNHEY and CDR2 as SMNVEV (reference sequence). CDR3 protein: CASSLKGGYGYTF. The CDR3 DNA sequence: TGTGCCAGCAGTTTAAAAGGCGGCTATGGCTACACCTTC.

This clonotype was found a few times. This chain joins TRBV5-4 and TRBJ2-1, with 10 bases identical to TRBD2. The CDR3 length is 15 residues. From germline, CDR1 is SGHNT and CDR2 YYREEE (reference sequence). V gave up 2 bases and J gave up 5 bases; unmatched junction bases: 4. The CDR3 DNA sequence: TGTGCCAGCAGCTTCCAACTAGCGGGAAACAATGAGCAGTTCTTC. This codes for CASSFQLAGNNEQFF.

The chain recombines TRBV2 with TRBJ2-3; 7 bases fit TRBD1. V trimming: 3 bases; J trimming: 0 bases; junction bases outside the gene matches: 6. The CDR3 consists of 16 residues. Germline V CDR1 and CDR2: SNHLY, FYNNEI. DNA of the CDR3: TGTGCCAGCAGTGAGTTAGACAGGGCGAGCACAGATACGCAGTATTTT. Translation: CASSELDRASTDTQYF.

This clonotype was counted a few times. The rearrangement joins TRBV25-1 to TRBJ2-2; D is perhaps TRBD1 or TRBD2 (5 bases each). CDR1 and CDR2 (germline): MGHDK, SYGVNS. There are 19 residues in the CDR3. V was cut by 3 bases and J by 0 bases, with 20 bases left in between. CDR3 sequence (DNA): TGTGCCAGCAGTGAGGGACCGAGATCCGGGGCTTCGAACACCGGGGAGCTGTTTTTT. Translated, it gives CASSEGPRSGASNTGELFF.

This clonotype was counted between two and nine times. The chain employs TRBV7-2 and TRBJ1-1; D gene uncertain. V lost 3 bases and J 0 bases, leaving 8 bases between the germline ends. CDR1 and CDR2 (germline): SGHTA, FQGNSA. The CDR3 has 14 amino acids. CDR3 sequence (DNA): TGTGCCAGCAGCTTGCACCCCATGAACACTGAAGCTTTCTTT. Protein product: CASSLHPMNTEAFF. Combining the CDR3 with reference TRBV7-2 and TRBJ1-1 gives the whole variable domain GAGVSQSPSNKVTEKGKDVELRCDPISGHTALYWYRQSLGQGLEFLIYFQGNSAPDKSGLPSDRFSAERTGGSVSTLTIQRTQQEDSAVYLCASSLHPMNTEAFFGQGTRLTVV.

The chain carries TRBV20-1 and TRBJ2-1; 13 bases match TRBD2. The V segment lost 6 bases and the J segment 1 base; nucleotides outside the gene matches: 15. The CDR3 consists of 19 residues. The germline V gene has CDR1 DFQATT and CDR2 SNEGSKA (reference sequence). CDR3 loop: CSARQVGTSGTVSYNEQFF. The CDR3 region has the DNA TGCAGTGCCAGACAGGTCGGGACTAGCGGGACAGTATCCTACAATGAGCAGTTCTTC.

At least ten counts were recorded for this clonotype. The chain uses TRBV29-1 and TRBJ2-7, with D possibly called TRBD1 or TRBD2 (7 bases each). CDR3 length equals 15 residues. Germline values: CDR1 SQVTM, CDR2 ANQGSEA. The V gene lost 6 bases and the J gene lost 3 bases, with 21 bases spanning the gap. The CDR3 DNA reads TGCAGCGTCAAGGGGGGGACAGCCCCTTTCTACGAGCAGTACTTC. Translated: CSVKGGTAPFYEQYF.

V is TRBV20-1 and J is TRBJ2-1; D is perhaps TRBD2 (5 bases). Trimming removed 5 bases at V and 3 bases at J, with 20 bases between. The CDR3 length is 16 residues. Germline V CDR1 and CDR2: DFQATT, SNEGSKA (reference sequence). The DNA for the CDR3 is TGCAGTGCTCCCTTAGCAGCCGGACTTGACTACAATGAGCAGTTCTTC. Residues: CSAPLAAGLDYNEQFF.

This clonotype was observed a handful of times. The chain uses TRBV27 and TRBJ2-2; TRBD2 might be the D (5 bases). This CDR3 is 16 amino acids long. From germline, CDR1 is MNHEY and CDR2 SMNVEV (reference sequence). V was cut by 2 bases and J by 5 bases, with 15 bases left in between. The CDR3 sequence: CASSLLQSGFTGELFF. The DNA for the CDR3 is TGTGCCAGCAGTTTACTTCAGTCGGGATTTACCGGGGAGCTGTTTTTT.

About this clonotype: A read error may be the cause here, since a much bigger clone is one base away. The J gene is TRBJ1-1, the V gene TRBV12-3 or TRBV12-4, with D unclear. Trimming left V 3 bases short and J 10 bases short, with 9 bases between. The length of the CDR3 is 11 residues. The CDR3: CASSLWQTAFF. In nucleotides, the CDR3 is TGTGCCAGCAGTTTGTGGCAGACAGCTTTCTTT.

Only a few counts were recorded for this clonotype. V gene TRBV13 combines with J gene TRBJ2-7; 8 bases align to TRBD2. V shed 7 bases, J shed 3 bases, and the junction held 14 bases outside the gene matches. Germline CDR1 reads PRHDT; CDR2 reads FYEKMQ (reference sequence). This CDR3 contains 16 residues. The CDR3 is CASTVPPGTSFYEQYF. CDR3 coding DNA: TGTGCCAGCACCGTACCCCCCGGGACTAGTTTCTACGAGCAGTACTTC. Based on the CDR3 plus reference TRBV13 and TRBJ2-7, the full variable domain is AAGVIQSPRHLIKEKRETATLKCYPIPRHDTVYWYQQGPGQDPQFLISFYEKMQSDKGSIPDRFSAQQFSDYHSELNMSSLELGDSALYFCASTVPPGTSFYEQYFGPGTRLTVT.

This clonotype has only a few counts. This chain links TRBV20-1 with TRBJ2-7, with TRBD2 matching 13 bases. Germline CDR1 DFQATT, CDR2 SNEGSKA (reference sequence). With V trimmed by 5 bases and J by 13 bases, 11 bases remained unmatched. The CDR3 consists of 13 residues. The CDR3 nucleotides read TGCAGTGCTCAACCGACTAGCGGGAGGTCCCTTTACTTC. It translates to CSAQPTSGRSLYF.